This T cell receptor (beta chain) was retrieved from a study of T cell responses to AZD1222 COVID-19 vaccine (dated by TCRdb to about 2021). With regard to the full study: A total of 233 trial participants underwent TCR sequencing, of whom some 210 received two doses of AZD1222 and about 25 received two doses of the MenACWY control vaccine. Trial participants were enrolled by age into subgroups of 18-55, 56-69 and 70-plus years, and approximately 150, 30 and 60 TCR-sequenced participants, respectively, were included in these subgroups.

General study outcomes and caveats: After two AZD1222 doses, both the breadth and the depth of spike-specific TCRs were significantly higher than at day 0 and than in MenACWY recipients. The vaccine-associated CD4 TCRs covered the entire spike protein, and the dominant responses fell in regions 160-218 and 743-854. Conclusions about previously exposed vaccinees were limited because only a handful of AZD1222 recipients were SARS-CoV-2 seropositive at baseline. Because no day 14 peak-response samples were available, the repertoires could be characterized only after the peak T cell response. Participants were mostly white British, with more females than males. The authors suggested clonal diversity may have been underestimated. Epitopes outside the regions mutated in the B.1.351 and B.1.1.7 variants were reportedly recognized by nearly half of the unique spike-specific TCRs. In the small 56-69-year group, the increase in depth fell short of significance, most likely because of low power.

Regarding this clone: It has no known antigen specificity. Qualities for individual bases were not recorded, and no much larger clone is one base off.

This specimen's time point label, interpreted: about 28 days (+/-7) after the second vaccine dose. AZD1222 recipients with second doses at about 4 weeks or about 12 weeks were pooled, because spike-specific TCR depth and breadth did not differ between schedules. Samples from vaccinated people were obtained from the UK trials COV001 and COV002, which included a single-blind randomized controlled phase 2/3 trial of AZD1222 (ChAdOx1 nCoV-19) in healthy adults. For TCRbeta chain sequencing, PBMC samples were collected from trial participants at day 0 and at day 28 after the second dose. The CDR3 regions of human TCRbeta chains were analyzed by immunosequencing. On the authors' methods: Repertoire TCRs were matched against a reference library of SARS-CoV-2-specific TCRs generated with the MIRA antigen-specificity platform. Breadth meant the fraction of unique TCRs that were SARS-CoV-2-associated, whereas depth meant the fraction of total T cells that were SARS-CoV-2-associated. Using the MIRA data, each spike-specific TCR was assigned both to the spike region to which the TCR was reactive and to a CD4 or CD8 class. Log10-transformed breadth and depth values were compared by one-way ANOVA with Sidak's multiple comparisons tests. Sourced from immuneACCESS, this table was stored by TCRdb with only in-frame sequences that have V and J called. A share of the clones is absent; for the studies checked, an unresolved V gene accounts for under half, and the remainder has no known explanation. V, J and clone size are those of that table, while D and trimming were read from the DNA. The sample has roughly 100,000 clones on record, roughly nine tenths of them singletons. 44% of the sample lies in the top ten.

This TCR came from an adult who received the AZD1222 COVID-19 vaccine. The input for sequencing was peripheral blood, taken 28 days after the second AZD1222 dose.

The CDR3 is CASSPLEEARYGYTF. In nucleotides, the sequence is TGTGCCAGCTCACCACTCGAGGAGGCCCGCTATGGCTACACCTTC. The chain is assembled from TRBV18 and TRBJ1-2, with the D gene not confidently named. The trim is 1 base for V and 4 bases for J, with a gap of 13 bases between the germline ends. The CDR3 holds 15 amino acids from the cysteine to the phenylalanine. Of all the DNA, just the CDR3 is kept, 45 bases in frame from base 1. CDR1 and CDR2 are read off the germline V gene as KGHSH and LQKENI.